What follows describes a single T cell receptor beta chain. These data come from a study of control samples from healthy donors and cancer patients. The CDR3 totals 14 residues. Per the germline V gene, CDR1 is SEHNR and CDR2 is FQNEAQ (reference sequence). Trimming cost V 2 bases and J 5 bases, with 9 bases left between them. Assay: immunoSEQ multiplex PCR; the TCRdb copy retains only in-frame clones and omits some. The table shows around 130,000 clones, with 89% occurring only once. Sequencing was carried out using PBMCs. The rearrangement links TRBV7-9 to TRBJ1-4, with unresolved D. The sequence was obtained from a man in his forties or fifties with head and neck cancer. The CDR3 DNA reads as TGTGCCAGCAGCTTAATTTCGGGAAATGAAAAACTGTTTTTT. It translates to CASSLISGNEKLFF.